The 10 T cell receptor beta chains below come from one sample, sequenced in a study of cytomegalovirus exposure and HLA in healthy donors. A multiplex PCR was run with 60 Vbeta primers and 13 Jbeta primers. Using immunoSEQ multiplex PCR, the repertoire was profiled, and TCRdb retains in-frame clones only, with some absent. The sample consists of under 200,000 clones, around 77% of them appearing once. Specimen: PBMCs. The source of these receptors is a female donor in good health and CMV-seronegative.

This clone was detected only once. The same CDR3 also results from other DNA sequences found in this sample. This sequence joins TRBV5-6 and TRBJ1-5; 8 nucleotides agree with TRBD1. The length of the CDR3 is 14 residues. Germline V gene sequence: CDR1 SGHDT, CDR2 YYEEEE. V lost 5 bases, J lost 7 bases, and 8 bases stayed unmatched. CDR3 protein: CASSHRGREQPQHF. CDR3 DNA sequence: TGTGCCAGCAGTCACAGGGGGAGGGAGCAGCCCCAGCATTTT. The full variable domain, with the rest looked up from reference TRBV5-6 and TRBJ1-5, is DAGVTQSPTHLIKTRGQQVTLRCSPKSGHDTVSWYQQALGQGPQFIFQYYEEEERQRGNFPDRFSGHQFPNYSSELNVNALLLGDSALYLCASSHRGREQPQHFGDGTRLSIL.

On this clone: Compared with germline, one end of the junction differs, possibly owing to a read error. The chain is built from TRBV7-7 and TRBJ2-5; tentative D call: TRBD2 (6 bases). The CDR3 runs to 15 residues. In germline, CDR1 is SSHAT, CDR2 FNYEAQ (reference sequence). As DNA, the CDR3 is TGTGCTAGCAGTAAATCCCGGGACTTCCAAGAGACCCAGTACTTC. This translates into CASSKSRDFQETQYF.

This clone appeared a few times. The chain couples TRBV18 to TRBJ1-6; a weak D match, TRBD1 (6 bases). The CDR3 consists of 15 residues. Germline V gene lookup returns CDR1 KGHSH and CDR2 LQKENI. Trimming removed 1 base at V and 5 bases at J, with 9 bases between. The CDR3: CASSPQGTHNSPLHF. CDR3 DNA sequence: TGTGCCAGCTCACCACAAGGGACACATAATTCACCCCTCCACTTT.

The chain recombines TRBV4-2 with TRBJ2-7; 9 nucleotides match TRBD1. This CDR3 has 17 amino acids. Germline V gene data show CDR1 as LGHNA and CDR2 as YNFKEQ. V shed 0 bases, J shed 3 bases, and the junction held 9 bases outside the gene matches. The CDR3 coding sequence is TGTGCCAGCAGCCAAGAGCCAGGACAGGGGAGTCTCTACGAGCAGTACTTC. It is translated as CASSQEPGQGSLYEQYF.

The chain recombines TRBV6-6 with TRBJ2-6; D is perhaps TRBD2 (5 bases). The V gene lost 4 bases and the J gene lost 0 bases, with 10 bases spanning the gap. In germline, CDR1 is MNHNY, CDR2 SVGAGI (reference sequence). CDR3 length: 16 amino acids. The CDR3, as DNA: TGTGCCAGCAGTTCCCAAGCGGACTCTGGGGCCAACGTCCTGACTTTC. Amino acid sequence: CASSSQADSGANVLTF.

This clone was detected a few times. The chain uses TRBV29-1 and TRBJ1-4; TRBD1 matches 8 bases. Germline values: CDR1 SQVTM, CDR2 ANQGSEA. CDR3 length equals 13 residues. V gave up 7 bases and J gave up 7 bases; unmatched junction bases: 8. CDR3 loop: CSGEDRAGEKLFF. The CDR3 DNA reads TGCAGCGGCGAGGACAGGGCGGGTGAAAAACTGTTTTTT.

The sample holds a few counts of this clone. The chain couples TRBV28 to TRBJ2-1; the D gene is possibly TRBD1 (6 bases). V was clipped by 5 bases and J by 3 bases, with 20 bases between them. The CDR3 runs 17 residues. The germline gives CDR1 MDHEN, CDR2 SYDVKM. CDR3 region: CASSTPPPGTSYNEQFF. DNA for the CDR3: TGTGCCAGCAGTACGCCCCCGCCCGGGACAAGCTACAATGAGCAGTTCTTC.

This chain joins TRBV7-3 and TRBJ2-1; TRBD2 agrees at 13 bases. This CDR3 is 15 amino acids long. Germline CDR1 reads SGHTA; CDR2 reads FQGTGA. V lost 4 bases and J lost 4; bases outside the gene matches: 1. The CDR3 coding sequence is TGTGCCAGCAGCTCGACTAGCGGGAGGTACAATGAGCAGTTCTTC. This gives the protein CASSSTSGRYNEQFF.

The V call is TRBV6-1, the J call TRBJ1-5, with TRBD1 matching over 8 bases. Trimming removed 5 bases from V and 7 bases from J; junction bases left unmatched: 10. The V gene's germline CDR1 is MNHNS and CDR2 SASEGT. This CDR3 has 15 amino acids. CDR3 protein: CASSPAGQEGQPQHF. CDR3 nucleotides: TGTGCCAGCAGTCCCGCGGGACAGGAGGGCCAGCCCCAGCATTTT.

This chain links TRBV6-5 with TRBJ2-7, with 10 positions matching TRBD2. Germline assignment: CDR1 MNHEY and CDR2 SVGAGI. V shed 7 bases, J shed 2 bases, and the junction held 8 bases outside the gene matches. CDR3 size: 15 residues. This chain's CDR3 is CASTPLAGTPYEQYF. The CDR3, as DNA: TGTGCCAGCACCCCACTAGCGGGGACTCCCTACGAGCAGTACTTC.